The 27 T cell receptor beta chains below all came from one sample that was sequenced in a study of cytomegalovirus exposure and HLA in healthy donors. Here immunoSEQ multiplex PCR was the method, and the copy in TCRdb shows in-frame clones only, minus some. This sample has approximately 110,000 clones, with approximately 94% found just once. Material for sequencing was PBMCs. The receptors stem from a woman between 18 and 30 years old in good health and CMV-seronegative.

This clone was found once. The chain employs TRBV27 and TRBJ2-1; D possibly corresponds to TRBD1 (6 bases). V was pared by 7 bases and J by 0 bases, with 13 bases between. The CDR3 length is 15 residues. Looked up from germline, CDR1 is MNHEY and CDR2 is SMNVEV (reference sequence). CDR3 coding DNA: TGTGCCAGCACCGTGGGACACAGCTCCTACAATGAGCAGTTCTTC. The encoded protein is CASTVGHSSYNEQFF.

This clone was observed a single time. V gene TRBV6-6 combines with J gene TRBJ2-7; perhaps TRBD1 as D (6 bases). Looked up from germline, CDR1 is MNHNY and CDR2 is SVGAGI (reference sequence). This CDR3 is 14 amino acids long. Trimming removed 9 bases from V and 4 bases from J, with 19 bases in between. The CDR3 DNA is TGTGCCAGTTCCAGCGCAGGAAGGGGGTACGAGCAGTACTTC. This encodes CASSSAGRGYEQYF.

CDR3 sequence (DNA): TGTGCCAGCAGTTACAGCCAAACTCTTGAGACCCAGTACTTC. Protein sequence: CASSYSQTLETQYF. The chain links TRBV6-5 to TRBJ2-5, with D uncertain. Trimming left V 2 bases short and J 5 bases short, with 12 bases between. This CDR3 spans 14 amino acids. Germline values: CDR1 MNHEY, CDR2 SVGAGI.

The chain links TRBV5-1 to TRBJ2-1; 7 bases map to TRBD2. V lost 3 bases, J lost 7 bases, and 10 bases stayed unmatched. Germline CDR1 is SGHRS and CDR2 is YFSETQ. The CDR3 runs to 15 residues. This CDR3 is CASSSYSGAKNEQFF. In nucleotides, the CDR3 is TGCGCCAGCAGCTCATACAGCGGGGCCAAGAATGAGCAGTTCTTC.

This clone is a singleton in its sample. This rearrangement joins TRBV2 to TRBJ2-3; weak D call: TRBD2 (6 bases). This CDR3 region has 15 residues. Germline V gene sequence: CDR1 SNHLY, CDR2 FYNNEI. The V end lost 3 bases, the J end lost 6 bases, and 16 bases lay between the germline ends. The CDR3, as DNA: TGTGCCAGCAGTGATAGCGGCACCCCAGGGGATACGCAGTATTTT. This gives the protein CASSDSGTPGDTQYF.

The V and J genes are TRBV5-4 and TRBJ1-3; D unclear. V lost 1 base and J 2 bases, leaving 10 bases between the germline ends. Germline CDR1 SGHNT, CDR2 YYREEE (reference sequence). The CDR3 spans 15 residues. The CDR3 coding sequence is TGTGCCAGCAGCTTGAATGCGGGGACTGGAAACACCATATATTTT. It translates to CASSLNAGTGNTIYF.

This clone was picked up a small number of times. This sequence joins TRBV27 and TRBJ1-5; D gene unclear. Germline values: CDR1 MNHEY, CDR2 SMNVEV (reference sequence). The V gene lost 2 bases and the J gene lost 3 bases, with 14 bases spanning the gap. The CDR3 loop spans 16 amino acids. In DNA form, the CDR3 reads TGTGCCAGCAGTTTACTCGCGGTCCGTGACAATCAGCCCCAGCATTTT. This encodes CASSLLAVRDNQPQHF.

V usage is TRBV6-5 and J usage is TRBJ1-2; D possibly corresponds to TRBD1 (5 bases). The CDR3 length is 15 residues. V gave up 2 bases and J gave up 4 bases, with 14 bases separating them. Per the germline V gene, CDR1 is MNHEY and CDR2 is SVGAGI. CDR3 protein: CASSYAWGGGYGYTF. As DNA, the CDR3 is TGTGCCAGCAGTTACGCATGGGGGGGAGGCTATGGCTACACCTTC.

The V and J genes are TRBV30 and TRBJ2-4; D may be TRBD2 (7 bases). V lost 0 bases, J lost 4 bases, and 13 bases lay in between. The CDR3 covers 15 residues. The germline CDR1 and CDR2 sequences are GTSNPN and SVGIG (reference sequence). The CDR3, as DNA: TGTGCCTGGAGTGTAGGGGGGGCGGCAAAAAACATTCAGTACTTC. Residues: CAWSVGGAAKNIQYF.

The chain couples TRBV9 to TRBJ2-3, with TRBD2 identical over 7 bases. J lost 0 bases, V lost 4 bases, and 8 bases had no gene match. Germline V gives CDR1 SGDLS, CDR2 YYNGEE. The CDR3 runs 16 residues. CDR3 residues: CASSSRGGVSTDTQYF. CDR3 DNA sequence: TGTGCCAGCAGCTCCCGTGGGGGGGTTAGCACAGATACGCAGTATTTT.

This rearrangement joins TRBV5-1 to TRBJ2-6, with TRBD1 identical over 7 bases. Looked up from germline, CDR1 is SGHRS and CDR2 is YFSETQ. The CDR3 is made up of 18 amino acids. V dropped 4 bases and J dropped 0; count of bases not matched to a gene: 10. CDR3 residues: CASSPTRTGHSGANVLTF. The CDR3, as DNA: TGCGCCAGCAGCCCAACCCGGACAGGCCACTCTGGGGCCAACGTCCTGACTTTC.

The J gene is TRBJ1-1, the V gene TRBV4-2; 9 nucleotides align to TRBD1. Germline lookup yields CDR1 LGHNA and CDR2 YNFKEQ. Trimming removed 4 bases from V and 3 bases from J; junction bases left unmatched: 6. The CDR3 length is 15 residues. The CDR3 protein is CASSPEGTGYTEAFF. The CDR3, as DNA: TGTGCCAGCAGCCCGGAAGGGACAGGGTACACTGAAGCTTTCTTT.

The rearrangement joins TRBV19 to TRBJ2-1; 14 bases fit TRBD2. The CDR3 totals 17 residues. V was clipped by 1 base and J by 6 bases; unmatched bases: 5. Per germline, CDR1 LNHDA and CDR2 SQIVND (reference sequence). The CDR3 loop reads CASSIGVGLAGGNEQFF. The CDR3 region has the DNA TGTGCCAGTAGTATAGGTGTAGGACTAGCGGGAGGCAATGAGCAGTTCTTC.

The chain uses TRBV6-5 and TRBJ2-5; D is unresolved. Germline V gene lookup returns CDR1 MNHEY and CDR2 SVGAGI. Trimming removed 6 bases at V and 1 base at J, with 9 bases between. The CDR3 is made up of 13 amino acids. CDR3 nucleotides: TGTGCCAGCAGGACACACCTCCAAGAGACCCAGTACTTC. Its protein product is CASRTHLQETQYF.

The chain is built from TRBV6-5 and TRBJ1-2; 8 bases match TRBD1. V lost 6 bases to trimming and J lost 6 bases; unmatched junction nucleotides: 6. Per the germline V gene, CDR1 is MNHEY and CDR2 is SVGAGI. The CDR3 sequence is 13 residues long. The CDR3 DNA sequence: TGTGCCAGCAGGCCAGGGGGCGCGGATGGCTACACCTTC. This gives the protein CASRPGGADGYTF.

This clone was seen only once. The J gene is TRBJ2-3, the V gene TRBV18; 7 nucleotides align to TRBD2. This CDR3 has 17 residues. V was pared by 0 bases and J by 1 base, with 7 bases of the junction left unmatched. CDR1 and CDR2 from the germline V gene are KGHSH and LQKENI. This chain's CDR3 is CASSPPGLPLGTDTQYF. CDR3 coding DNA: TGTGCCAGCTCACCACCGGGACTACCACTTGGCACAGATACGCAGTATTTT.

The V and J genes are TRBV6-4 and TRBJ2-1, with D possibly TRBD2 on 6 matching bases. Germline CDR1 MRHNA, CDR2 SNTAGT. Trimming stripped 3 bases from V and 4 bases from J, with 16 bases between. The CDR3 runs 16 residues. The CDR3 sequence is CASSESIGGEYNEQFF. The DNA of the CDR3 is TGTGCCAGCAGTGAGAGTATCGGAGGGGAATACAATGAGCAGTTCTTC.

The V call is TRBV10-2, the J call TRBJ2-6, with 7 bases identical to TRBD1. J was trimmed by 0 bases and V by 3 bases; bases with no gene match: 5. Germline V gene sequence: CDR1 WSHSY, CDR2 SAAADI. The CDR3 extends over 17 amino acids. Written as DNA, the CDR3 is TGCGCCAGCAGTGAAACAGGGGTTGTCTCTGGGGCCAACGTCCTGACTTTC. Translation gives CASSETGVVSGANVLTF.

This clone was observed a single time. The J gene is TRBJ2-5, the V gene TRBV5-1, with D perhaps TRBD2 (6 bases). The germline V and J ends were trimmed by 0 bases and 3 bases, with 12 bases remaining between them. The CDR3 runs to 15 residues. Germline lookup yields CDR1 SGHRS and CDR2 YFSETQ. DNA of the CDR3: TGCGCCAGCAGCTTGGGGGGGGTAGGCGAAGAGACCCAGTACTTC. The encoded protein is CASSLGGVGEETQYF. Filled out from reference TRBV5-1 and TRBJ2-5, the complete variable domain reads KAGVTQTPRYLIKTRGQQVTLSCSPISGHRSVSWYQQTPGQGLQFLFEYFSETQRNKGNFPGRFSGRQFSNSRSEMNVSTLELGDSALYLCASSLGGVGEETQYFGPGTRLLVL.

The V and J genes are TRBV10-3 and TRBJ1-4; 11 bases match TRBD1. The CDR3 extends over 14 amino acids. The junction had 2 bases not matched to a gene; V was cut back by 6 bases and J by 5 bases. Germline assignment: CDR1 ENHRY and CDR2 SYGVKD. The chain's CDR3 is CAIRGTGGNEKLFF. Here the CDR3 DNA reads TGTGCCATCAGGGGGACAGGGGGAAATGAAAAACTGTTTTTT.

This clone has just one count. This chain links TRBV25-1 with TRBJ1-2, with D tentatively TRBD1 (5 bases). The CDR3 contains 15 residues. Trimming removed 5 bases at V and 9 bases at J, with 22 bases between. The germline gives CDR1 MGHDK, CDR2 SYGVNS. The CDR3 spells CASSSQLIQGLSYTF. The CDR3 region has the DNA TGTGCCAGCAGTTCCCAACTGATCCAGGGCTTGAGCTACACCTTC.

The V call is TRBV27, the J call TRBJ2-7; 10 bases align to TRBD2. Germline lookup yields CDR1 MNHEY and CDR2 SMNVEV (reference sequence). Trimming at V came to 7 bases and at J to 6 bases, leaving 9 bases not matched to a gene. This CDR3 is built from 14 residues. CDR3 nucleotides: TGTGCCAGCATGGGGCTAGCGGGAGCCGGCGAGCAGTACTTC. Residues: CASMGLAGAGEQYF.

The chain uses TRBV28 and TRBJ2-3, with D possibly being TRBD1 (5 bases). Germline V gene data show CDR1 as MDHEN and CDR2 as SYDVKM. V was clipped by 2 bases and J by 4 bases, with 10 bases between them. This CDR3 is 14 amino acids long. The chain's CDR3 is CASSLARVADTQYF. CDR3 coding DNA: TGTGCCAGCAGTTTAGCCAGGGTGGCAGATACGCAGTATTTT. The entire variable domain, with the rest obtained from reference TRBV28 and TRBJ2-3, is as follows: DVKVTQSSRYLVKRTGEKVFLECVQDMDHENMFWYRQDPGLGLRLIYFSYDVKMKEKGDIPEGYSVSREKKERFSLILESASTNQTSMYLCASSLARVADTQYFGPGTRLTVL.

The V call is TRBV28, the J call TRBJ1-5; no firm D call. Germline lookup yields CDR1 MDHEN and CDR2 SYDVKM. The CDR3 totals 11 residues. V was clipped by 5 bases and J by 11 bases, with 10 bases between them. The CDR3 reads CASSTSGTQHF. CDR3 DNA sequence: TGTGCCAGCAGTACCTCCGGGACCCAGCATTTT.

A word on this clone: The sample carries other DNA sequences with the same CDR3. This chain joins TRBV28 and TRBJ2-7; 7 bases agree with TRBD1. Trimming took 4 bases from V and 1 from J; bases not matched to a gene: 1. The CDR3 length is 13 residues. Germline V gene lookup returns CDR1 MDHEN and CDR2 SYDVKM. The CDR3 is CASSSGQSYEQYF. The CDR3 DNA is TGTGCCAGCAGTTCGGGACAGTCCTACGAGCAGTACTTC.

The chain uses TRBV4-2 and TRBJ2-2, with D maybe TRBD1 (5 bases). The CDR3 is 15 amino acids. Germline loops: CDR1 LGHNA, CDR2 YNFKEQ. V was pared by 6 bases and J by 2 bases, with 13 bases between. The CDR3 is CASRTTTGNTGELFF. CDR3 DNA: TGTGCCAGCAGGACAACTACAGGAAACACCGGGGAGCTGTTTTTT.

The V and J genes are TRBV5-6 and TRBJ1-1, with D tentatively TRBD1 (6 bases). V lost 1 base to trimming and J lost 8 bases, with 9 bases between them. The CDR3 covers 12 residues. From germline, CDR1 is SGHDT and CDR2 YYEEEE. This CDR3 reads CASSLWTAEAFF. The CDR3 DNA is TGTGCCAGCAGCTTGTGGACAGCCGAAGCTTTCTTT.